This T cell receptor beta chain was found in a study of T cells in Graves' hyperthyroidism and ophthalmopathy (dated by TCRdb to the late 2010s). Background for the entire study: Peripheral blood was collected at initial diagnosis, before any treatment. An independent validation cohort of under 20 hyperthyroidism patients and 15 or so patients who later progressed to ophthalmopathy tested prospective prediction of ophthalmopathy. The study also compared thyroid tissue and blood T-cell repertoires from five or six Graves' hyperthyroidism patients. Following sampling, methimazole starting at 30 mg daily was given to hyperthyroidism patients, and high-dose intravenous methylprednisolone was given to ophthalmopathy patients. The paper reports TCR Vbeta CDR3 sequencing of approximately 130 peripheral blood samples: around 45 ophthalmopathy, fewer than 80 hyperthyroidism and 17 progressor patients. TCR V-J signatures able to tell the groups apart were searched for in a discovery cohort of some 97 patients, of whom under 45 had Graves' ophthalmopathy and roughly 58 had stable Graves' hyperthyroidism. The 100 or so discovery patients were randomly divided into training and test sets at a 7:3 ratio.

Sequences SGHTA (CDR1) and FQGNSA (CDR2) are obtained from the germline V gene. The CDR3 has 13 amino acids, counting the end cysteine and phenylalanine. Only the CDR3 DNA is retained, 39 bases long and in frame from the first base. The junction shows trimming of 2 bases on V and 7 bases on J, and the gene matches do not reach 4 bases of it. In the ophthalmopathy patients, disease was moderately to severely active, with a Clinical Activity Score of 3 or more, a NOSPECS grade of 4 or more, and a duration of less than 3 months. Exclusion was applied to patients with uncontrolled infections, other autoimmune diseases, pregnancy or lactation. Diagnoses were established on the basis of clinical symptoms, serum thyroxine and TRAb, thyroid ultrasound, and orbital computed tomography. PBMCs were separated from 7.5 to 10 ml of fresh peripheral blood using Ficoll-Paque density gradient centrifugation. Total RNA was extracted using Trizol reagent, and RNA quality was assessed on an Agilent 2100 Bioanalyzer.

General findings and caveats noted by the study authors: Sample size was not statistically predetermined, and blinding of investigators to group allocation was not performed. A 13 V-J signature model separated ophthalmopathy from stable hyperthyroidism, with around 91% sensitivity and about 81% specificity in cross-validation and 80%/75% in testing. Most expanded thyroid clonotypes (frequency above 0.001) were also detected in blood, a finding suggesting that blood repertoires may reflect thyroid immune responses. During validation, the model predicted progression to ophthalmopathy a median of approximately six months ahead of onset, with more than 60% sensitivity and under 85% specificity.

Many counts were recorded for this clonotype. Its antigen is currently not known. Per-base quality was not reported, and no clone a single base away is much larger than it. The TCR beta CDR3 regions were amplified from RNA transcripts. The TCR CDR3 was subjected to a first round of RT-PCR using the HTBI primer set and the Qiagen OneStep RT-PCR kit. Libraries were constructed in a second round of multiplex PCR, after which size selection and purification were carried out. The libraries were sequenced on an Illumina HiSeq2000 using paired-end 100 bp reads. In the paper's pipeline: Raw data were processed with SOAPnuke, discarding reads with adapters, uncalled bases, mean Phred below 15, or no exact constant-primer or identifier match. High-quality paired reads were merged with COPE v1.2.5, and unique nucleotide sequences were defined as clonotypes. Clonotypes were aligned to IMGT TRBV, TRBD and TRBJ reference segments using MiTCR v1.1. Only V-J combinations with frequency above 0.0001, covering approximately 99% of repertoires, were analysed. A TCS score was defined as the ratio of F50 (clonal expansion) to E x V (chaos), with BLOSUM62-based TCRdist applied between CDR3 peptides within each V-J. Welch's t-statistics and random forest reduced 500 to 650 V-J features to fewer than 15, which were used in a naive Bayes classifier (R e1071). The public reads were quality trimmed at Q25 with fastp and then assembled into clones with MiXCR by TCRdb, keeping productive beta chains. All rows with the same CDR3 protein become a single entry with the most common DNA and genes. The V and J calls follow TCRdb's processing rather than the paper's. Here the sample has about 520,000 distinct CDR3 sequences; approximately 24% occur a single time. Together, the top ten hold roughly 10% of the sample.

The TCR originated in a woman in her thirties with Graves' ophthalmopathy. The sample was blood. The chain employs TRBV7-2 and TRBJ1-1, and TRBD1 aligns with 7 junction nucleotides. The bases read TGTGCCAGCAGCTTACAGGGGGACGGTGAAGCTTTCTTT. The translation is CASSLQGDGEAFF.